Listed below are T cell receptor beta chains from one sample, sequenced in a study of cytomegalovirus exposure and HLA in healthy donors. Profiling relied on immunoSEQ multiplex PCR, and the TCRdb table lists in-frame clones only, not all of them. The sample has more than 75,000 clones; less than 80% are singletons. The sample was PBMCs. These receptors all come from a man aged 25 to 45 in good health and CMV-seronegative. Both conserved end residues are part of each CDR3. Each record gives: J gene, V gene, CDR3 protein.

J gene: TRBJ2-3
V gene: TRBV6-6
CDR3 protein: CTSSYSRTGRDTQYF

J gene: TRBJ2-3
V gene: TRBV7-2
CDR3 protein: CASSLAVAGGLGTQYF

J gene: TRBJ1-1
V gene: TRBV9
CDR3 protein: CASGGRENTEAFF

J gene: TRBJ2-7
V gene: TRBV2
CDR3 protein: CASSVRGVTYEQYF

J gene: -
V gene: TRBV2
CDR3 protein: CASSALLAGAYEQYF

J gene: TRBJ2-2
V gene: TRBV6-6
CDR3 protein: CASSRTSGSAGELFF

J gene: TRBJ1-5
V gene: TRBV4-1
CDR3 protein: CASSQEGGRQGTYQPQHF

J gene: TRBJ2-2
V gene: TRBV19
CDR3 protein: CASKDRLNTGELFF

J gene: TRBJ2-3
V gene: TRBV5-6
CDR3 protein: CASSIWDSGTDTQYF

J gene: TRBJ1-4
V gene: TRBV7-8
CDR3 protein: CASSARGPSEKLFF

J gene: TRBJ1-4
V gene: TRBV6-1
CDR3 protein: CASSDRQAGEKLFF

J gene: TRBJ2-2
V gene: TRBV7-3
CDR3 protein: CASSLKRNTGELFF

J gene: TRBJ1-5
V gene: TRBV27
CDR3 protein: CAAGWGGNQPQHF

J gene: TRBJ1-2
V gene: TRBV4-2
CDR3 protein: CASSQDLTNYGYTF

J gene: TRBJ1-6
V gene: TRBV7-9
CDR3 protein: CASSSGQGNSPLHF

J gene: TRBJ2-3
V gene: TRBV7-3
CDR3 protein: CASSPRSGGSTDTQYF

J gene: TRBJ2-7
V gene: TRBV6-1
CDR3 protein: CASRGRGDGLDEQYF

J gene: TRBJ1-2
V gene: TRBV7-2
CDR3 protein: CASSRSWTEPNYGYTF

J gene: TRBJ2-7
V gene: TRBV5-1
CDR3 protein: CASSLGGTGYYEQYF

J gene: TRBJ2-5
V gene: TRBV5-4
CDR3 protein: CASSSKAGEETQYF

J gene: TRBJ2-3
V gene: TRBV7-2
CDR3 protein: CASSFTRDTQYF

J gene: TRBJ1-2
V gene: TRBV7-2
CDR3 protein: CASSLAAGTGELYGYTF

J gene: TRBJ2-3
V gene: TRBV6-5
CDR3 protein: CASSYSSRGTQYF

J gene: TRBJ2-7
V gene: TRBV28
CDR3 protein: CASSLPLETAYEQYF

J gene: TRBJ1-3
V gene: TRBV9
CDR3 protein: CASSVLDRDTIYF

J gene: TRBJ2-5
V gene: TRBV6-1
CDR3 protein: CASGGAGAYQETQYF

J gene: TRBJ1-1
V gene: TRBV14
CDR3 protein: CASSLIPGNAFF

J gene: TRBJ2-5
V gene: TRBV4-2
CDR3 protein: CASSQDLLVEETQYF

J gene: TRBJ1-5
V gene: TRBV5-6
CDR3 protein: CASSSGDQPQHF

J gene: TRBJ1-1
V gene: TRBV7-9
CDR3 protein: CASSASNTEAFF

J gene: TRBJ1-1
V gene: TRBV6-5
CDR3 protein: CASSYLRDRGNTEAFF

J gene: TRBJ2-3
V gene: TRBV7-9
CDR3 protein: CSGSRDTQYF

J gene: TRBJ1-3
V gene: TRBV6-1
CDR3 protein: CASGEGLANTIYF

J gene: TRBJ1-2
V gene: TRBV14
CDR3 protein: CASSQQRWGPDGYTF

J gene: TRBJ1-3
V gene: TRBV6-5
CDR3 protein: CASSLQGNGNTIYF

J gene: TRBJ1-3
V gene: TRBV2
CDR3 protein: CASSASRSSGNTIYF